There are many counts of the clone carrying this T cell receptor beta chain. Its specificity is unknown. This specimen comes from a study of CD8 T cells in ankylosing spondylitis. Study-wide results and caveats: There were earlier reports of some motif variants in reactive arthritis synovial fluid and blood. The authors reported significant enrichment of disease-linked clones in matched ankylosing spondylitis synovial fluid. Disease-linked clones bore a CD8+ phenotype and were relatively rare in peripheral blood. It appeared that ankylosing spondylitis blood was characterized by a TCR beta motif of fewer than 10 highly homologous variants.

TCRdb recomputed calls from the 5' RACE reads with MiXCR, one row per CDR3 protein. In the table there are about 240,000 distinct CDR3 sequences, over 8.5% of which are singletons. Trimming stripped 4 bases from V and 2 bases from J, with 12 bases between. Per the germline V gene, CDR1 is SQVTM and CDR2 is ANQGSEA. CDR3 length: 13 amino acids. The sequencing input was blood, either unsorted or a sorted T cell fraction (not recorded which). The sequence derives from a male donor with ankylosing spondylitis or in good health (not recorded which). This rearrangement joins TRBV29-1 to TRBJ2-7; the D gene is possibly TRBD1 (5 bases). CDR3: CSVVGPDTYEQYF. For the CDR3, the DNA is TGCAGCGTTGTAGGGCCGGACACCTACGAGCAGTACTTC.